The 22 T cell receptor beta chains in this list originate from one sample, sequenced in a study of blood T cell repertoires in COVID-19 (TCRdb year 2020). The protocol used for the library was the immunoSEQ multiplex PCR assay. Drawn from immuneACCESS, this table holds only the in-frame rearrangements with V and J called that TCRdb kept. Clones are partly lost; checked studies trace under half to an unresolved V gene and leave the rest unexplained. The sample table contains 150,000 to 200,000 clones; only one count was recorded for around 92% of them. Of the sample, about 4.8% is held by the ten largest clones. Sequencing input: peripheral blood. These receptors were collected from a man aged 25-45 years with COVID-19, enrolled during active disease.

The genes are TRBV6-2 or TRBV6-3 and TRBJ2-2; 7 positions match TRBD1. V shed 6 bases, J shed 2 bases, and the junction held 3 bases outside the gene matches. This CDR3 is built from 14 residues. Germline CDR1 and CDR2: MNHEY and SVGEGT. CDR3 sequence: CASSGTVNTGELFF. CDR3 in DNA: TGTGCCAGCAGCGGGACAGTCAACACCGGGGAGCTGTTTTTT.

V and J are TRBV6-2 or TRBV6-3 and TRBJ2-1; 7 bases align to TRBD2. V shed 5 bases, J shed 5 bases, and the junction held 15 bases outside the gene matches. The CDR3 length is 17 residues. Per the germline V gene, CDR1 is MNHEY and CDR2 is SVGEGT. CDR3 in amino acids: CASSRLGTGGLHNEQFF. DNA of the CDR3: TGTGCCAGCAGTCGCTTGGGGACGGGGGGACTACACAATGAGCAGTTCTTC.

The V call is TRBV24-1, the J call TRBJ2-7; possible D gene TRBD2, 5 bases. The CDR3 has 12 residues. Trimming shortened V by 7 bases and J by 0 bases, and 6 bases separated the two germline ends. Germline loops: CDR1 KGHDR, CDR2 SFDVKD. CDR3 bases: TGTGCCACCAGCGGGAACTCCTACGAGCAGTACTTC. It encodes CATSGNSYEQYF.

The gene calls are TRBV11-1 and TRBJ1-1; TRBD1 might be the D (5 bases). Germline values: CDR1 SGHAT, CDR2 FQDESV (reference sequence). Trimming cost V 5 bases and J 4 bases, with 11 bases left between them. CDR3 length: 13 residues. The CDR3 here is CASSAYRSTEAFF. The DNA of the CDR3 is TGTGCCAGCAGCGCATACAGGTCCACTGAAGCTTTCTTT.

This chain connects TRBV3-1 (or the pseudogene TRBV3-2) to TRBJ2-7, with 8 nucleotides matching TRBD1. Trimming at V came to 1 base and at J to 4 bases, leaving 9 bases not matched to a gene. This CDR3 is built from 16 residues. Germline lookup yields CDR1 LGHDT and CDR2 YNNKEL (reference sequence). CDR3 in amino acids: CASSQGGQGAFYEQYF. Written as DNA, the CDR3 is TGTGCCAGCAGCCAAGGGGGCCAGGGGGCATTTTACGAGCAGTACTTC.

With regard to this clone: The sample carries other DNA sequences with the same CDR3. This chain uses TRBV28 with TRBJ2-2, with a possible D match to TRBD1 (6 bases). The CDR3 length is 16 residues. Germline V gives CDR1 MDHEN, CDR2 SYDVKM. V dropped 2 bases and J dropped 0 bases, with 10 bases sitting between them. For the CDR3, the DNA is TGTGCCAGCAGTTTAGGGGGCACAGCGAACACCGGGGAGCTGTTTTTT. Amino acids: CASSLGGTANTGELFF.

This clone was seen a single time. The chain couples TRBV29-1 to TRBJ2-3; D perhaps matches TRBD2 (6 bases). The CDR3 has 13 amino acids. V was cut by 6 bases and J by 1 base, with 11 bases left in between. Germline lookup yields CDR1 SQVTM and CDR2 ANQGSEA. This CDR3 is CSVPLARTDTQYF. The DNA of the CDR3 is TGCAGCGTCCCCCTAGCGCGCACAGATACGCAGTATTTT.

The chain recombines TRBV19 with TRBJ1-1; TRBD1 matches at 11 bases. Losses at the gene ends were 8 bases for V and 3 bases for J; bases not matched to a gene: 5. Germline V gives CDR1 LNHDA, CDR2 SQIVND (reference sequence). The CDR3 length is 14 residues. The CDR3 region has the DNA TGTGCCAGTTCCGGACAGGGGGCCTACACTGAAGCTTTCTTT. This translates into CASSGQGAYTEAFF.

The rearrangement links TRBV9 to TRBJ1-1; weak D call: TRBD1 (6 bases). The length of the CDR3 is 15 residues. Germline values: CDR1 SGDLS, CDR2 YYNGEE. Trimming pared 2 bases from V and 3 bases from J, leaving 14 bases between. The CDR3 nucleotides read TGTGCCAGCAGCGTCCAGGGGCGCGGGCACACTGAAGCTTTCTTT. Translation gives CASSVQGRGHTEAFF.

This chain links TRBV18 with TRBJ2-5; D gene ambiguous. Trimming took off 2 bases at V and 5 bases at J, with 6 bases between the two ends. This CDR3 contains 12 residues. CDR1 KGHSH and CDR2 LQKENI come from the germline V gene. CDR3 amino acids: CASSPYSETQYF. The CDR3 nucleotides are TGTGCCAGCTCACCATACTCGGAGACCCAGTACTTC.

V gene TRBV19 combines with J gene TRBJ1-4; perhaps TRBD1 as D (5 bases). V dropped 3 bases and J dropped 7 bases, with 12 bases sitting between them. Germline CDR1 is LNHDA and CDR2 is SQIVND (reference sequence). The CDR3 extends over 14 amino acids. The DNA of the CDR3 is TGTGCCAGTAGTATCCCAGGGTCTGGTGAAAAACTGTTTTTT. Translated: CASSIPGSGEKLFF.

The chain carries TRBV4-2 and TRBJ2-2; 8 bases fit TRBD2. V shed 1 base, J shed 3 bases, and the junction held 7 bases outside the gene matches. The CDR3 is made up of 17 amino acids. Per germline, CDR1 LGHNA and CDR2 YNFKEQ. The CDR3 region is CASSQGSQREYTGELFF. Written as DNA, the CDR3 is TGTGCCAGCAGCCAAGGTTCCCAGCGGGAGTACACCGGGGAGCTGTTTTTT.

The chain carries TRBV28 and TRBJ2-7; weak D call: TRBD1 (6 bases). This CDR3 is built from 13 residues. CDR1 MDHEN and CDR2 SYDVKM come from the germline V gene. Trimming left V 8 bases short and J 2 bases short, with 13 bases between. In nucleotides, the CDR3 is TGTGCCAGCGTTGAAGGGGGTGCCTACGAGCAGTACTTC. This gives the protein CASVEGGAYEQYF.

This rearrangement joins TRBV5-6 to TRBJ2-2; D may be TRBD1 (6 bases). The germline gives CDR1 SGHDT, CDR2 YYEEEE. The CDR3 extends over 17 amino acids. V was shortened by 0 bases and J by 2 bases, with 14 bases between the two germline ends. The chain's CDR3 is CASSLAVGGVNTGELFF. The CDR3 coding sequence is TGTGCCAGCAGCTTGGCCGTAGGGGGAGTCAACACCGGGGAGCTGTTTTTT.

The genes are TRBV28 and TRBJ2-7, with D unclear. Deletions cut 2 bases from V and 0 bases from J, with 8 bases between. Germline V lookup: CDR1 MDHEN, CDR2 SYDVKM. This CDR3 comprises 14 residues. The CDR3 DNA sequence: TGTGCCAGCAGTTTAAAATACAACTCCTACGAGCAGTACTTC. It translates to CASSLKYNSYEQYF.

J is TRBJ1-1 and V is TRBV27; 8 positions match TRBD1. The CDR3 consists of 17 residues. CDR1 and CDR2 (germline): MNHEY, SMNVEV (reference sequence). J lost 3 bases, V lost 5 bases, and 14 bases had no gene match. The CDR3 region is CASSSSYAGGVDTEAFF. CDR3 nucleotides: TGTGCCAGCAGTAGCTCCTATGCAGGGGGCGTCGACACTGAAGCTTTCTTT.

The chain employs TRBV20-1 and TRBJ1-5, with TRBD1 as a possible D gene (5 bases). CDR1 and CDR2 from the germline V gene are DFQATT and SNEGSKA (reference sequence). CDR3 length equals 18 residues. Between the trimmed V and J ends, which lost 3 bases and 3 bases, there was a span of 24 bases. CDR3 in DNA: TGCAGTGCTAGTTTTGACCCCCTGGGCAGGGATACCAATCAGCCCCAGCATTTT. Protein sequence: CSASFDPLGRDTNQPQHF.

This clone was observed a handful of times. The V and J genes are TRBV10-3 and TRBJ1-6, with 9 bases identical to TRBD1. The ends lost 7 bases at V and 8 bases at J; junction bases unmatched: 3. The CDR3 consists of 13 residues. CDR1 and CDR2 from the germline V gene are ENHRY and SYGVKD. In DNA form, the CDR3 reads TGTGCCATCAAACAGGGGGCAGATTCACCCCTCCACTTT. It translates to CAIKQGADSPLHF.

The chain uses TRBV5-4 and TRBJ1-4; D possibly corresponds to TRBD1 (6 bases). In germline, CDR1 is SGHNT, CDR2 YYREEE (reference sequence). There are 16 residues in the CDR3. Trimming left V 0 bases short and J 4 bases short, with 13 bases between. CDR3 sequence: CASSLGTDARNEKLFF. CDR3 DNA: TGTGCCAGCAGCTTGGGGACAGATGCCCGTAATGAAAAACTGTTTTTT.

V is TRBV5-1 and J is TRBJ2-1; TRBD1 might be the D (5 bases). The V and J ends lost 2 bases and 2 bases respectively, with 14 bases between them. Germline CDR1 and CDR2: SGHRS and YFSETQ. CDR3 size: 16 residues. In DNA, the CDR3 is TGCGCCAGCAGCTTACAGGCCCAGAACCCCTACAATGAGCAGTTCTTC. This gives the protein CASSLQAQNPYNEQFF.

The chain has TRBV5-1 and TRBJ1-1; D call uncertain. Looked up from germline, CDR1 is SGHRS and CDR2 is YFSETQ. The CDR3 loop spans 15 amino acids. The V end lost 2 bases, the J end lost 5 bases, and 16 bases lay between the germline ends. The CDR3 bases are TGCGCCAGCAGCTTCTCCGGGATCCCGTGGACTGAAGCTTTCTTT. Translating it yields CASSFSGIPWTEAFF. Full variable domain (remainder filled in from reference TRBV5-1 and TRBJ1-1): KAGVTQTPRYLIKTRGQQVTLSCSPISGHRSVSWYQQTPGQGLQFLFEYFSETQRNKGNFPGRFSGRQFSNSRSEMNVSTLELGDSALYLCASSFSGIPWTEAFFGQGTRLTVV.

The chain recombines TRBV7-7 with TRBJ2-3; 9 nucleotides line up with TRBD1. In germline, CDR1 is SSHAT, CDR2 FNYEAQ (reference sequence). The CDR3 runs to 15 residues. The V gene end was trimmed by 3 bases and the J gene end by 5 bases; junction bases not matched to a gene: 6. This CDR3 reads CASSFRDREVDTQYF. The CDR3 DNA reads TGTGCCAGCAGCTTCCGGGACAGGGAGGTAGATACGCAGTATTTT. Full variable domain (outside the CDR3, taken from reference TRBV7-7 and TRBJ2-3): GAGVSQSPRYKVTKRGQDVTLRCDPISSHATLYWYQQALGQGPEFLTYFNYEAQPDKSGLPSDRFSAERPEGSISTLTIQRTEQRDSAMYRCASSFRDREVDTQYFGPGTRLTVL.